This T cell receptor beta chain was observed in a study of blood T cells in healthy people across ages (dated by TCRdb to between 2015 and 2017). The study in broad terms: Template switching captured roughly one uniquely barcoded TCR beta cDNA molecule per two T cells in model experiments. The donors were split into four age groups: young (average around 15 years), middle-aged (around 37), aged (approximately 60) and long-lived (roughly 86). Using the same blood draw, the study looked at two additional independent replicas of 1 million unique cDNA reads for two donors, one aged 18 to 30 and the other aged 80 or older. Age-related changes in TCR beta repertoire diversity were measured in the study by deep sequencing normalized with unique cDNA molecular identifiers. To avoid experimental bias, donors of different ages were randomly spread across the sequencing lanes. Here is what the overall study found, with its caveats: Compared with the aged group, the long-lived group had more naive CD4+ T cells, fewer expanded clones and increased TCR diversity, suggesting age selection. Estimates of total diversity from one million sequenced T cells were regarded as lower bounds and underestimates. Because donor CMV infection status was unknown, age-related changes in expanded clonotypes were potentially confounded. Since profiling was done on bulk unsorted PBMCs, naive and antigen-experienced compartments could not be conclusively compared. A strong correlation was found between observed TCR beta diversity and the percentage of naive T cells measured by flow cytometry. Observed TCR beta diversity per million T cells fell roughly linearly with age, and a significant reduction was already apparent by age about 36.

The table lists this clonotype with a few counts. The specificity of this receptor is unknown. No base quality information exists; no much larger clone differs at one position. The 39 donors, aged roughly 6 to 95 years, were systemically healthy Caucasian individuals from Russia. Each donor gave 9.5 to 10 milliliters of peripheral blood, drawn into EDTA-treated Vacutainer tubes. Ficoll-Paque density-gradient centrifugation was used to isolate PBMCs, with at least 7 million per sample. Trizol reagent was used to extract total RNA from the PBMCs, yielding at least 5.5 micrograms per sample. For every donor, an aliquot of PBMCs went through flow cytometry to measure the percentages of naive CD45RAhigh/CD27high T cells. To prepare the library, 5' RACE was applied. Sequencing used an Illumina HiSeq 2500. The second PCR ran for about 7 to 11 cycles and used a J-beta primer mix along with a sample-barcoded 5' primer. A unique molecular identifier was introduced onto each TCR beta cDNA molecule by a template-switch 5' adaptor carrying 12 random nucleotides. Each sample yielded at least 2.5 million CDR3-containing paired-end reads. All of the RNA was converted into first-strand cDNA using the Mint cDNA synthesis kit, with a TRBC-specific oligonucleotide serving as the primer. Following uracil-DNA glycosylase treatment, all cDNA underwent a first 18-cycle PCR with the universal primers M1SS and BC2_uni_R. On the study's bioinformatics: For normalization, 1 million high-quality reads were randomly selected from each sample, with every read carrying a distinct molecular identifier. Instead of being binned into consensus sequences, reads with shared molecular identifiers were discarded. MiTCR, set to a Q25 quality threshold and the strictest error-elimination algorithm, was used for CDR3 identification, clonotype clustering and error correction. Lower-bound total TCR beta diversity was estimated with a nonparametric unseen species model using Euler transformation. TCRdb ran its own pipeline on the public reads, namely fastp trimming at Q25 and MiXCR clone calling, and kept in-frame beta chains. Rows with a matching CDR3 protein are joined into one entry that keeps the most common DNA and genes. The V and J calls were not made by the authors but by TCRdb's processing. This sample is represented by 1.5 million to 2 million distinct CDR3 sequences; roughly 30% of them were singletons. The ten largest clonotypes hold around 10% of the sample.

A distance of 12 bases separates the germline ends of V and J, which lose 1 base and 2 bases respectively. Via the germline V gene (reference sequence), CDR1 is LNHNV and CDR2 YYDKDF. Including cysteine and phenylalanine, the CDR3 has 15 amino acids. Only the CDR3 part of the read is kept: 45 bases, read in frame from the first base. This clonotype was sampled from a woman aged 25 to 45 in good health. Sample: blood. The chain joins TRBV15 to TRBJ2-7; 6 matching bases give a weak D call of TRBD1. The DNA is TGTGCCACCAGCAGAGGTCCAGGGGTGGCCTACGAGCAGTACTTC. Its translation is CATSRGPGVAYEQYF.